There are a few counts of the clone carrying this TCR beta chain. The sample comes from a study of blood T cell repertoires in COVID-19. The overall study: The United States, Italy and Spain provided the acute and convalescent COVID-19 samples. PBMCs, B-cell-depleted T cells, or T cells provided the cDNA or gDNA that made up the material.

Per the original methods: Reference gene primer amplification gave estimated nucleated cell counts. Profiled with immunoSEQ multiplex PCR; TCRdb holds only in-frame clones, not every one. V, J and clone size were drawn from that table, and D and trimming were deduced from the DNA. The repertoire holds about 440,000 clones, with around 89% as singletons. Trimming stripped 1 base from V and 2 bases from J, with 9 bases between. CDR3 length: 14 amino acids. Germline CDR1 and CDR2: SGDLS and YYNGEE. Seattle patient enrollment occurred during active infection, with longitudinal follow-up thereafter. The chain joins TRBV9 to TRBJ1-1; maybe TRBD1 (5 bases). This TCR was recovered from a woman aged 45-59 years with COVID-19, enrolled during active disease. Specimen: peripheral blood. This chain's CDR3 is CASSVKGINTEAFF. The CDR3 DNA reads TGTGCCAGCAGCGTAAAGGGGATAAACACTGAAGCTTTCTTT. The whole variable domain, remainder taken from reference TRBV9 and TRBJ1-1, is DSGVTQTPKHLITATGQRVTLRCSPRSGDLSVYWYQQSLDQGLQFLIQYYNGEERAKGNILERFSAQQFPDLHSELNLSSLELGDSALYFCASSVKGINTEAFFGQGTRLTVV.